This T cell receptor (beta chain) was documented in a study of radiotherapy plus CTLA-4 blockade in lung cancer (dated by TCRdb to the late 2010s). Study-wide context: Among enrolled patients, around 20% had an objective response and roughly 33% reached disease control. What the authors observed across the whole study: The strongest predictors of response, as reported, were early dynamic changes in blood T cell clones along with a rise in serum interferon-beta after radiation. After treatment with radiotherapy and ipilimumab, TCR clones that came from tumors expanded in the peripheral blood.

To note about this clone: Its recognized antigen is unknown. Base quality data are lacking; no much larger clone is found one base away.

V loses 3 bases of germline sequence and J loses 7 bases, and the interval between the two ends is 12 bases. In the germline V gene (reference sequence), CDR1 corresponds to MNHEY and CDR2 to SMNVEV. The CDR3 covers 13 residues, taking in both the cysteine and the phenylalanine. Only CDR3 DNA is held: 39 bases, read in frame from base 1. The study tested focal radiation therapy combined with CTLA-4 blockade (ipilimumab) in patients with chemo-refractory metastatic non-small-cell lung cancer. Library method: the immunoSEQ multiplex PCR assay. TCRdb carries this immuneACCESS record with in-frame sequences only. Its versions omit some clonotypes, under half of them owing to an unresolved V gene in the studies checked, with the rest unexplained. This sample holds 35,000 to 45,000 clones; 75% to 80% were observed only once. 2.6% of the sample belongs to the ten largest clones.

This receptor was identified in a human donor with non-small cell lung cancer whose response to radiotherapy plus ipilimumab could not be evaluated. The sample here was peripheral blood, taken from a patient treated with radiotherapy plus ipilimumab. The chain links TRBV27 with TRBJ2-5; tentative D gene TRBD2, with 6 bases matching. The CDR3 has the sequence CASSFGSPGTQYF. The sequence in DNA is TGTGCCAGCAGTTTCGGGAGCCCGGGGACCCAGTACTTC.